The 20 T cell receptor beta chains presented below share a single source sample, sequenced in a study of T cell responses to AZD1222 COVID-19 vaccine. TCRdb's copy holds only in-frame clones and misses some; the assay was immunoSEQ multiplex PCR. This sample has 90,000 to 150,000 clones, with about nine tenths found just once. Specimen: peripheral blood, collected on day 0 of AZD1222 vaccination. The receptors derive from an adult in good health.

The rearrangement links TRBV28 to TRBJ2-1; D not resolved. This CDR3 has 12 residues. From germline, CDR1 is MDHEN and CDR2 SYDVKM. Trimming shortened V by 4 bases and J by 8 bases, and 9 bases separated the two germline ends. CDR3 in DNA: TGTGCCAGCAGTTCCCAACTCCATGAGCAGTTCTTC. Its protein product is CASSSQLHEQFF.

The chain carries TRBV7-3 and TRBJ2-1; no clear D. Trimming removed 2 bases from V and 7 bases from J, with 12 bases in between. Germline loops: CDR1 SGHTA, CDR2 FQGTGA. This CDR3 spans 14 amino acids. Written as DNA, the CDR3 is TGTGCCAGCAGCTTAGGCAGATTTGATAATGAGCAGTTCTTC. Amino acid sequence: CASSLGRFDNEQFF.

The rearrangement uses TRBV6-5 and TRBJ2-7; 7 positions match TRBD1. CDR3 size: 14 residues. The trim removed 4 bases at V and 4 bases at J, leaving 7 bases unmatched. Germline CDR1 and CDR2: MNHEY and SVGAGI. The CDR3 region is CASSFHGTEYEQYF. CDR3 nucleotide sequence: TGTGCCAGCAGTTTTCACGGGACAGAATACGAGCAGTACTTC.

This chain links TRBV20-1 with TRBJ2-7; 10 positions agree with TRBD2. The CDR3 is 16 amino acids. V gave up 5 bases and J gave up 3 bases; unmatched junction bases: 13. Germline V gene sequence: CDR1 DFQATT, CDR2 SNEGSKA (reference sequence). The CDR3 protein is CSARGLAEGIYYEQYF. CDR3 nucleotides: TGCAGTGCTCGTGGACTAGCGGAGGGGATTTACTACGAGCAGTACTTC.

This clone was recorded once. The V gene is TRBV10-1, the J gene TRBJ2-1; TRBD2 aligns across 8 bases. The CDR3 is 13 amino acids. The germline gives CDR1 WNHNN, CDR2 SYGVQD (reference sequence). V was clipped by 7 bases and J by 6 bases; unmatched bases: 5. In nucleotides, the CDR3 is TGCGCCAGCACCCCCCGGGGGGGCAATGAGCAGTTCTTC. Translating it yields CASTPRGGNEQFF.

The chain combines TRBV6-2 or TRBV6-3 with TRBJ2-1; no firm D call. The CDR3 consists of 15 residues. V lost 4 bases and J lost 6, with 16 bases in between. The germline gives CDR1 MNHEY, CDR2 SVGEGT. CDR3 loop: CASSSLRWGSNEQFF. For the CDR3, the DNA is TGTGCCAGCAGTTCCCTCCGCTGGGGTAGCAATGAGCAGTTCTTC.

The chain recombines TRBV28 with TRBJ1-6; D not resolved. Germline lookup yields CDR1 MDHEN and CDR2 SYDVKM. This CDR3 comprises 16 residues. Between the trimmed V and J ends, which lost 4 bases and 0 bases, there was a span of 10 bases. CDR3 sequence (DNA): TGTGCCAGCAGTTCAACAGAGAGCTCCTATAATTCACCCCTCCACTTT. Amino acid sequence: CASSSTESSYNSPLHF.

This clone appeared a few times. The chain couples TRBV3-1 (or the pseudogene TRBV3-2) to TRBJ2-3; TRBD2 matches at 7 bases. The CDR3 has 14 residues. V lost 3 bases and J lost 2; bases outside the gene matches: 2. Germline V CDR1 and CDR2: LGHDT, YNNKEL (reference sequence). CDR3 protein: CASSQGLTTDTQYF. CDR3 nucleotide sequence: TGTGCCAGCAGCCAGGGACTAACCACAGATACGCAGTATTTT.

The DNA for the CDR3 is TGCGCCAGCAGCTTGGTTTTAAGGGAAAGCACAGATACGCAGTATTTT. Amino acids: CASSLVLRESTDTQYF. The chain employs TRBV5-1 and TRBJ2-3; no reliable D call. Trimming shortened V by 0 bases and J by 0 bases, and 11 bases separated the two germline ends. Germline CDR1 is SGHRS and CDR2 is YFSETQ. The CDR3 totals 16 residues.

This clone was counted a few times. The identical CDR3 is also encoded by other nucleotide sequences in the sample. V and J are TRBV19 and TRBJ2-3, with D maybe TRBD1 (6 bases). V lost 6 bases, J lost 0 bases, and 13 bases lay in between. Germline assignment: CDR1 LNHDA and CDR2 SQIVND (reference sequence). This CDR3 region has 15 residues. CDR3 amino acids: CASSLRGGSTDTQYF. The CDR3 bases are TGTGCCAGTAGCCTCAGAGGGGGAAGCACAGATACGCAGTATTTT.

The V gene is TRBV30, the J gene TRBJ2-2; TRBD2 is a possible D gene (5 bases). This CDR3 spans 13 amino acids. Germline CDR1 GTSNPN, CDR2 SVGIG (reference sequence). V was clipped by 5 bases and J by 5 bases, with 12 bases between them. CDR3 protein: CAWGSLGTGELFF. As DNA, the CDR3 is TGTGCCTGGGGGAGCCTTGGAACCGGGGAGCTGTTTTTT.

The V gene is TRBV5-1, the J gene TRBJ1-2; D is ambiguous. CDR3 size: 12 residues. Per the germline V gene, CDR1 is SGHRS and CDR2 is YFSETQ. The germline V and J ends were trimmed by 4 bases and 5 bases, with 9 bases remaining between them. The CDR3 protein is CASSPIGYGYTF. The CDR3 DNA reads TGCGCCAGCAGCCCTATCGGGTATGGCTACACCTTC.

A few counts support this clone. The CDR3 region is CASRPNSGELFF. CDR3 bases: TGCGCCAGCAGGCCCAATTCCGGGGAGCTGTTTTTT. The chain is built from TRBV10-1 and TRBJ2-2; D is undetermined. The CDR3 consists of 12 residues. V was pared by 6 bases and J by 6 bases, with 8 bases between. Per the germline V gene, CDR1 is WNHNN and CDR2 is SYGVQD (reference sequence).

This CDR3 reads CASSLGTFYEQYF. CDR3 DNA sequence: TGTGCCAGCAGTCTCGGGACATTCTACGAGCAGTACTTC. This chain connects TRBV2 to TRBJ2-7; possibly TRBD1 for D (6 bases). Germline lookup yields CDR1 SNHLY and CDR2 FYNNEI. Trimming pared 5 bases from V and 3 bases from J, leaving 11 bases between. This CDR3 has 13 amino acids.

The chain links TRBV6-1 to TRBJ1-2; 7 bases fit TRBD1. Unmatched junction bases numbered 1, after V lost 3 bases and J lost 0 bases. The CDR3 covers 14 residues. Germline CDR1 and CDR2: MNHNS and SASEGT. Written as DNA, the CDR3 is TGTGCCAGCAGTGATGGGACAGCTAACTATGGCTACACCTTC. It encodes CASSDGTANYGYTF.

CDR3 in DNA: TGCGCCAGCAGCTTGGAACGGGGAAGCTACGGCTACACCTTC. Translating it yields CASSLERGSYGYTF. The gene calls are TRBV5-1 and TRBJ1-2; D is unresolved. The V gene lost 0 bases and the J gene lost 8 bases, with 14 bases spanning the gap. The length of the CDR3 is 14 residues. Germline-derived CDR1 and CDR2 are SGHRS and YFSETQ.

The CDR3 DNA is TGTGCCAGCAGCCCAGGCCTCCTGAACACTGAAGCTTTCTTT. Residues: CASSPGLLNTEAFF. The chain uses TRBV3-1 (or the pseudogene TRBV3-2) and TRBJ1-1, with D uncertain. The V and J ends lost 4 bases and 0 bases respectively, with 9 bases between them. Looked up from germline, CDR1 is LGHDT and CDR2 is YNNKEL (reference sequence). The CDR3 has 14 amino acids.

This rearrangement joins TRBV30 to TRBJ1-2, with a tentative D call TRBD1 (6 bases). The CDR3 length is 15 residues. Germline V CDR1 and CDR2: GTSNPN, SVGIG (reference sequence). V was cut by 2 bases and J by 4 bases, with 17 bases left in between. CDR3 in amino acids: CAWSKTGQNVYGYTF. DNA for the CDR3: TGTGCCTGGAGTAAGACAGGCCAAAACGTCTATGGCTACACCTTC.

J is TRBJ2-7 and V is TRBV19, with TRBD1 matching over 9 bases. Per germline, CDR1 LNHDA and CDR2 SQIVND (reference sequence). This CDR3 has 14 residues. The V and J ends lost 4 bases and 5 bases, in that order; junction bases with no gene match: 6. The CDR3 loop is CASSTQGAVDEQYF. CDR3 DNA: TGTGCCAGTAGTACACAGGGGGCGGTCGACGAGCAGTACTTC.

The chain uses TRBV3-1 (or the pseudogene TRBV3-2) and TRBJ1-4, with D hard to call. This CDR3 has 15 amino acids. Germline V CDR1 and CDR2: LGHDT, YNNKEL (reference sequence). With 5 bases removed from V and 6 bases from J, the gap between germline ends came to 16 bases. CDR3 residues: CASSEGSGVDEKLFF. CDR3 bases: TGTGCCAGCAGCGAAGGGTCCGGGGTGGATGAAAAACTGTTTTTT.